What follows is one T cell receptor beta chain and its context. What it binds is unknown. This specimen comes from a study of cytomegalovirus exposure and HLA in healthy donors. Study-level results: Rarity characterized most TCR sequences, yet some public TCRs appeared in many donors. Per published reports, the classifier diagnosed cytomegalovirus status with high specificity and sensitivity. Available immune exposure information covered CMV serostatus only. For presence/absence analyses, sequencing depth was assumed to be roughly uniform across donors.

In the PCR, 60 Vbeta and 13 Jbeta primers were used. The data were produced by immunoSEQ multiplex PCR, yet TCRdb's version contains in-frame clones alone and is incomplete. The table has about 150,000 clones, roughly 83% seen once; the top ten hold 3.5%. The TCR originated in a human donor in good health. The sample taken for sequencing was PBMCs.

The CDR3 reads CASTRGDGFEQYF. The CDR3 region has the DNA TGTGCCTCCACCAGGGGCGACGGGTTCGAGCAGTACTTC. This chain connects TRBV30 to TRBJ2-7; tentatively, D is TRBD1 (6 bases). This CDR3 is built from 13 residues. Germline V gives CDR1 GTSNPN, CDR2 SVGIG (reference sequence). V was shortened by 7 bases and J by 6 bases, with 19 bases between the two germline ends.